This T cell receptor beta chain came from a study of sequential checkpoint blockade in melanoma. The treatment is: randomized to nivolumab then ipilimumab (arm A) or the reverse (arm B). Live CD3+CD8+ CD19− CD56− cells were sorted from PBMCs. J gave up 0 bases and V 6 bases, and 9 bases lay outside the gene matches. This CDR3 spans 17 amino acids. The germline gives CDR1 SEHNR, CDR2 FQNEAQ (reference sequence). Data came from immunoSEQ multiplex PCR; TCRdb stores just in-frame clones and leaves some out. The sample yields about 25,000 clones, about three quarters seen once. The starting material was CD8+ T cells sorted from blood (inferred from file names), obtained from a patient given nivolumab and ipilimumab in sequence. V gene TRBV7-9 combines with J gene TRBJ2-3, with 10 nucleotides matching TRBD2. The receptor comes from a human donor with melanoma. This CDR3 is CASRPLGLAESTDTQYF. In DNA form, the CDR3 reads TGTGCCAGCAGGCCACTTGGACTAGCGGAAAGCACAGATACGCAGTATTTT.